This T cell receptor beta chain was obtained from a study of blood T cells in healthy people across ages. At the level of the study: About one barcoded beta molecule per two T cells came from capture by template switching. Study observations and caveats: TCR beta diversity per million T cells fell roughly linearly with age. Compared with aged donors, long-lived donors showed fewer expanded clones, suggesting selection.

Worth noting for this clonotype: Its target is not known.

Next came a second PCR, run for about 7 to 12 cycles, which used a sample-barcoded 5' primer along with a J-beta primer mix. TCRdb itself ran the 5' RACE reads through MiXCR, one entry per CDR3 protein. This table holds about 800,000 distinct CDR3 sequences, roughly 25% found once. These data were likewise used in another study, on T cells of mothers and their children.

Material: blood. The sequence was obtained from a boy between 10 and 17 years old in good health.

The CDR3, as DNA: TGTGCCAGCAGCGCTGACCTCCAAGAGACCCAGTACTTC. The encoded protein is CASSADLQETQYF. This chain links TRBV7-2 with TRBJ2-5; D is undetermined. V was cut by 5 bases and J by 1 base, with 8 bases left in between. The germline V gene encodes CDR1 SGHTA and CDR2 FQGNSA. This CDR3 contains 13 residues.